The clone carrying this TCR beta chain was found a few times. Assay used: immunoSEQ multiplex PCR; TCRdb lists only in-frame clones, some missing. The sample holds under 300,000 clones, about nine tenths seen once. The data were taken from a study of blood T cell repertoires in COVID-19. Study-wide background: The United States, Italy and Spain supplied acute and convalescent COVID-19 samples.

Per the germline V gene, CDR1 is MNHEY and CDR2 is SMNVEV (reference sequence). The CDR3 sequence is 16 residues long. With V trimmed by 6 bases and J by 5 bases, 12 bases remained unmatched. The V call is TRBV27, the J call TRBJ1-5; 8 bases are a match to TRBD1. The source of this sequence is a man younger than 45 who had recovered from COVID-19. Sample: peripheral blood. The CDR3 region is CASRWHGTGDDQPQHF. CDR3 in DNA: TGTGCCAGCAGATGGCACGGGACAGGAGATGATCAGCCCCAGCATTTT.